This T cell receptor (beta chain) was identified during a study of blood T cell repertoires in COVID-19. The wider study: Sites in the United States, Italy and Spain provided acute and convalescent COVID-19 samples.

In the original workflow: Nucleated cell number was recorded as an estimate derived from reference gene primer amplification. The method was immunoSEQ multiplex PCR; TCRdb's version includes in-frame clones alone and lacks a portion of them. D and trimming come from the DNA, and the V and J calls and clone size come from that table. Of 55,000 to 70,000 clones in the sample, 88% were seen once. V gave up 4 bases and J gave up 7 bases, with 20 bases separating them. The CDR3 runs to 17 residues. Looked up from germline, CDR1 is MNHEY and CDR2 is SMNVEV (reference sequence). The age range of participants was about 18 to 89 years, with residence in more than 20 US areas. Two consecutive negative NP/OP PCR tests, clearance, or resolved symptoms defined Cohort 3 recovery.

This sequence was found in a woman aged 40 to 50 who had recovered from COVID-19. The chain has TRBV27 and TRBJ1-6, with no clear D. Sequencing used PBMCs or T cells enriched from blood (not recorded which). CDR3 bases: TGTGCCAGCAGTTACCGGACCTCACCCGGAGGGAATTCACCCCTCCACTTT. This encodes CASSYRTSPGGNSPLHF.